These T cell receptor beta chains were read from a single sample in a study of blood T cell repertoires in COVID-19. Clones were read by immunoSEQ multiplex PCR, and TCRdb kept only the in-frame ones, dropping some. This table has some 290,000 clones, about 90% appearing once. Sequencing was done on a sample of peripheral blood. These receptors all stem from a woman aged 25-40 years with COVID-19, enrolled during active disease. Each CDR3 is given with its conserved first and last residue. D genes are given only for firm matches. Some rows mark clone size as missing; the rest say once, few, many or name a class of expanded clone.

j_call d_call v_call clone_size cdr3_nt cdr3_aa
TRBJ2-1 NA TRBV21-1 NA TGTGCCAGCAGCAATGCCCGACTAGCGGGAGGCTACTACAATGAGCAGTTCTTC CASSNARLAGGYYNEQFF
TRBJ1-1 NA TRBV29-1 NA TGCAGCGTTGAAGGCAGGGTGGGGACTGAAGCTTTCTTT CSVEGRVGTEAFF
TRBJ1-2 NA TRBV7-9 NA TGTGCCAGCAGCTTAGATGGGGGGGACCGCTACACCTTC CASSLDGGDRYTF
TRBJ2-7 NA TRBV6-5 NA TGTGCCAGCAGCCCCGGGACACTTTACGAGCAGTACTTC CASSPGTLYEQYF
TRBJ1-5 NA TRBV2 NA TGTGCCAGCAGTGAAGCTGACATTAGCAATCAGCCCCAGCATTTT CASSEADISNQPQHF
TRBJ2-7 TRBD2 TRBV7-6 NA TGTGCCACCTCAGCGGGGAGCGAACACGGCCACGAGCAGTACTTC CATSAGSEHGHEQYF
TRBJ1-1 NA TRBV6-2/TRBV6-3 NA TGTGCCAGCAGCCGACTGGGGAACACTGAAGCTTTCTTT CASSRLGNTEAFF
TRBJ1-1 TRBD1 TRBV28 once TGTGCCAGCAGCCACAGGGGGAACACTGAAGCTTTCTTT CASSHRGNTEAFF
TRBJ2-2 NA TRBV19 NA TGTGCCACTAGCCGGGACTACACCGGGGAGCTGTTTTTT CATSRDYTGELFF
TRBJ1-1 TRBD1 TRBV12-3/TRBV12-4 NA TGTGCCTCGGGGACAGGGGGCGGCGAAGCTTTCTTT CASGTGGGEAFF
TRBJ2-7 TRBD1 TRBV28 NA TGTGCCAGCAGTACTACCGGGACAGGTTCCTACGAGCAGTACTTC CASSTTGTGSYEQYF
TRBJ2-1 TRBD2 TRBV11-3 NA TGTGCCAGCAGCTTAGCGGCGGGAGCGGGAGTTCGGGAGCAGTTCTTC CASSLAAGAGVREQFF
TRBJ1-5 TRBD1 TRBV28 NA TGTGCCAGCAGTTTATACGGGACAGCCTCAAATCAGCCCCAGCATTTT CASSLYGTASNQPQHF
TRBJ1-1 TRBD1 TRBV10-3 NA TGTGCCGGACAGACAGGGTTGAACACTGAAGCTTTCTTT CAGQTGLNTEAFF
TRBJ1-1 NA TRBV3-1/TRBV3-2 once TGTGCCAGCAGAAACAGCAACGCTGAAGCTTTCTTT CASRNSNAEAFF
TRBJ2-3 TRBD2 TRBV28 NA TGTGCCAGCAGTTTATCCGGGACTAGCGGCACAGATACGCAGTATTTT CASSLSGTSGTDTQYF
TRBJ1-5 NA TRBV11-2 NA TGTGCCAGCAGCCAGTCCCATAGCAATCAGCCCCAGCATTTT CASSQSHSNQPQHF
TRBJ1-1 NA TRBV9 NA TGTGCCAGCAGCGTAGTGAACTATCCTGAAGCTTTCTTT CASSVVNYPEAFF
TRBJ2-2 TRBD2 TRBV7-3 NA TGTGCCAGCAGCTTGACTAGCGGAGTCACCGGGGAGCTGTTTTTT CASSLTSGVTGELFF
TRBJ1-6 TRBD1 TRBV2 once TGTGCCAGCAGTTCCGGGACAGGGCGTTCACCCCTCCACTTT CASSSGTGRSPLHF
TRBJ2-7 TRBD2 TRBV7-2 once TGTGCCAGCAGCCCTAGCGGAAGTTCCTACGAGCAGTACTTC CASSPSGSSYEQYF
TRBJ1-2 TRBD1 TRBV6-5 NA TGTGCCAGCACCGGGGACAGGGGGAACTATGGCTACACCTTC CASTGDRGNYGYTF
TRBJ2-1 TRBD2 TRBV5-6 NA TGTGCCAGCAGCCCCCGAAGCGGGGCACACAATGAGCAGTTCTTC CASSPRSGAHNEQFF
TRBJ1-4 TRBD1 TRBV10-3 NA TGTGCCATCTCGACCGAACTGACAGGGGCTAATGAAAAACTGTTTTTT CAISTELTGANEKLFF
TRBJ1-6 NA TRBV3-1/TRBV3-2 NA TGTGCCAGCAGCCAGGGCAGTTCACCCCTCCACTTT CASSQGSSPLHF
TRBJ1-1 TRBD1 TRBV2 NA TGTGCCAGCAGAGCGACAGGGGCTGAAGCTTTCTTT CASRATGAEAFF
TRBJ1-5 TRBD1 TRBV5-1 NA TGCGCCAGCAGCTTGGGTGGACAGGGGAATCAGCCCCAGCATTTT CASSLGGQGNQPQHF
TRBJ1-5 NA TRBV6-6 NA TGTGCCAGCAGTTACTACGGGGGGCATCGCAATCAGCCCCAGCATTTT CASSYYGGHRNQPQHF
TRBJ1-4 NA TRBV6-4 NA TGTGCCAGCAGAATCGAGGATCTGTTTTTT CASRIEDLFF
TRBJ1-5 NA TRBV7-9 NA TGTGCCAGCAGCTTACAGGGTGGGGCGAGGAATCAGCCCCAGCATTTT CASSLQGGARNQPQHF
TRBJ1-2 TRBD1 TRBV5-1 few TGCGCCAGCAGCTTTCTCGACAGGGGGGATGGCTACACCTTC CASSFLDRGDGYTF
TRBJ2-3 TRBD2 TRBV9 once TGTGCCAGCAGCTCCCCCCCGGGGGGGAGAACAGATACGCAGTATTTT CASSSPPGGRTDTQYF
TRBJ2-1 TRBD2 TRBV30 NA TGTGCCTGGGCTAGCGGGAGCTCCTACAATGAGCAGTTCTTC CAWASGSSYNEQFF
TRBJ2-7 TRBD1 TRBV6-5 NA TGTGCCAGCAGTCGAGGGGGACAGGGCCACGAGCAGTACTTC CASSRGGQGHEQYF
TRBJ1-1 NA TRBV30 NA TGTGCCTGCCTTAACAGGGTCACTGAAGCTTTCTTT CACLNRVTEAFF
TRBJ1-2 NA TRBV5-1 NA TGCGCCAGCAGCTCACAGGGAGATGGCTACACCTTC CASSSQGDGYTF
TRBJ1-2 NA TRBV9 NA TGTGCCAGCAGCGATCAACAGGATTTCAACTATGGCTACACCTTC CASSDQQDFNYGYTF